The clone carrying this TCR beta chain has only a few counts. Its antigen is currently unknown. The data are from a study of shared clonotypes between healthy human individuals. Regarding the study as a whole: Clonotype sharing across a handful of donors was observed for around 5.1% of naive CD4 clonotypes.

The repertoire was sequenced with immunoSEQ multiplex PCR; TCRdb's copy has only in-frame clones and lacks some. The sample lists about 190,000 clones, about 68% occurring once. Germline-derived CDR1 and CDR2 are SQVTM and ANQGSEA. The CDR3 extends over 14 amino acids. V lost 6 bases and J lost 1, with 12 bases in between. This receptor was taken from a young man in good health. The sample taken for sequencing was memory CD4+ T cells sorted from blood. This sample's subset: CD45RA-negative fraction. The chain combines TRBV29-1 with TRBJ2-2, with D unresolved. The CDR3, as DNA: TGCAGCGTCCTAACTTCGGGGAACACCGGGGAGCTGTTTTTT. This gives the protein CSVLTSGNTGELFF.